This TCR beta chain was identified during a study of cytomegalovirus exposure and HLA in healthy donors. Study-wide context: A later analysis reported the 95 to 150 validation repertoires used the same platform as the roughly 700 first-cohort repertoires. Study results and caveats: There were some public TCRs occurring in many donors, but most TCR sequences were rare.

The V gene's germline CDR1 is GTSNPN and CDR2 SVGIG (reference sequence). CDR3 size: 13 residues. The V gene lost 5 bases and the J gene lost 3 bases, with 11 bases spanning the gap. The repertoire was sequenced with immunoSEQ multiplex PCR; TCRdb's copy has only in-frame clones and lacks some. The data show about 180,000 clones, roughly 85% seen once. This clone was seen more than once but under ten times. Its specificity is not known. The rearrangement links TRBV30 to TRBJ1-5; a possible D gene is TRBD1 (5 bases). The specimen was PBMCs. This clonotype was obtained from a man aged 18 to 30 in good health and CMV-seropositive. In DNA, the CDR3 is TGTGCCTGGGATGGGGGGTTCAATCAGCCCCAGCATTTT. Translation: CAWDGGFNQPQHF.